This T cell receptor (beta chain) was captured by sequencing in a study of control samples from healthy donors and cancer patients. The CDR3 sequence is 15 residues long. Germline V lookup: CDR1 MNHNS, CDR2 SASEGT. V lost 1 base to trimming and J lost 6 bases, with 15 bases between them. Data came from immunoSEQ multiplex PCR; TCRdb stores just in-frame clones and leaves some out. The sample shows 130,000 to 150,000 clones, just under 95% of them seen only once. This receptor was identified in a man aged 55-75 years with colorectal cancer. This chain connects TRBV6-1 to TRBJ1-2; tentatively, D is TRBD1 (5 bases). Sequencing was performed on PBMCs. The CDR3 sequence is CASSEGSGSVDGYTF. Here the CDR3 DNA reads TGTGCCAGCAGTGAAGGCTCAGGGAGCGTCGATGGCTACACCTTC.